This T cell receptor beta chain comes out of a study of OX40 agonist ivuxolimab in advanced cancers. Sequencing was performed with immunoSEQ multiplex PCR; in TCRdb, only in-frame clones are kept and a portion is missing. This sample has under 60,000 clones, with about 82% found just once. Germline CDR1 and CDR2: SGHKS and YYEKEE (reference sequence). The V and J ends lost 7 bases and 2 bases, in that order; junction bases with no gene match: 10. This CDR3 region has 15 residues. The J gene is TRBJ2-7, the V gene TRBV5-5, with 9 positions matching TRBD1. This sample comprised CD4+ or CD8+ T cells sorted from blood, obtained in a trial of the OX40 agonist ivuxolimab. The TCR comes from an adult with an advanced solid tumor such as melanoma, head and neck, liver or kidney cancer. The CDR3 DNA follows: TGTGCCAGCGTTAACCCGGGACAGGGTGCCTACGAGCAGTACTTC. It yields the protein CASVNPGQGAYEQYF.